This paragraph reports one T cell receptor beta chain. In the original workflow: For nucleated cells, counts were estimated from reference gene primer amplification. TCRdb's table, derived via immunoSEQ multiplex PCR, lists solely in-frame clones and lacks some. The V and J calls and clone size were taken over from that table, and D and trimming were inferred from the DNA. The sample has 200,000 to 300,000 clones; roughly 88% are singletons. This entry is derived from a study of blood T cell repertoires in COVID-19. Study context: COVID-19 samples collected from the United States, Italy and Spain covered acute and convalescent phases. The analysed material was cDNA or gDNA that came from T cells, B-cell-depleted T cells, or PBMCs.

Germline V gives CDR1 WSHSY, CDR2 SAAADI. Trimming left V 4 bases short and J 1 base short, with 10 bases between. This CDR3 contains 14 residues. Sequencing was carried out using peripheral blood. The V gene is TRBV10-2, the J gene TRBJ2-5; D perhaps matches TRBD1 (6 bases). The TCR originated in a man aged 40-50 years who had recovered from COVID-19. The CDR3 DNA reads TGCGCCAGCAGTGTTACAGGGCTCCAAGAGACCCAGTACTTC. Translation gives CASSVTGLQETQYF.